The 4 T cell receptor beta chains presented below share a single source sample, sequenced in a study of blood T cell repertoires in COVID-19 (TCRdb year 2020). The method behind the library was the immunoSEQ multiplex PCR assay. Drawn from immuneACCESS, this table holds only the in-frame rearrangements with V and J called that TCRdb kept. Clones are partly lost; checked studies trace under half to an unresolved V gene and leave the rest unexplained. The sample profile shows about 92,000 clones; approximately 86% of them were found once. The ten biggest clones cover roughly an eighth of the sample. Sequenced: peripheral blood. These receptors were taken from a human donor in a cohort sampled during active COVID-19.

The rearrangement links TRBV9 to TRBJ2-1; D not resolved. Germline V gene sequence: CDR1 SGDLS, CDR2 YYNGEE. There are 16 residues in the CDR3. The V and J ends lost 3 bases and 0 bases respectively, with 13 bases between them. The CDR3 is CASSASSRSSYNEQFF. The CDR3 region has the DNA TGTGCCAGCAGCGCGAGTAGTAGGAGCTCCTACAATGAGCAGTTCTTC. The variable domain in full, with the rest retrieved from reference TRBV9 and TRBJ2-1, is DSGVTQTPKHLITATGQRVTLRCSPRSGDLSVYWYQQSLDQGLQFLIQYYNGEERAKGNILERFSAQQFPDLHSELNLSSLELGDSALYFCASSASSRSSYNEQFFGPGTRLTVL.

The J gene is TRBJ2-3, the V gene TRBV5-1; D may be TRBD1 (6 bases). The CDR3 is made up of 14 amino acids. The V end was cut by 0 bases, the J end by 2 bases, with 7 bases between. Germline V lookup: CDR1 SGHRS, CDR2 YFSETQ. DNA for the CDR3: TGCGCCAGCAGCTTGGACAGGGCCACAGATACGCAGTATTTT. Translation gives CASSLDRATDTQYF.

The chain is built from TRBV30 and TRBJ1-5, with 9 positions matching TRBD1. With 2 bases clipped from V and 5 bases from J, the junction kept 7 bases outside the gene matches. The germline V gene has CDR1 GTSNPN and CDR2 SVGIG (reference sequence). The CDR3 covers 15 residues. CDR3 amino acids: CAWSIRDRDYQPQHF. The DNA of the CDR3 is TGTGCCTGGAGTATCCGGGACAGGGACTATCAGCCCCAGCATTTT.

The chain couples TRBV6-2 or TRBV6-3 to TRBJ1-2; D is perhaps TRBD1 (6 bases). V dropped 3 bases and J dropped 8 bases, with 16 bases sitting between them. CDR1 is MNHEY, CDR2 SVGEGT, per germline. This CDR3 is built from 14 residues. CDR3 coding DNA: TGTGCCAGCAGTTATCGGAGACAGGAACAGGGCTACACCTTC. Protein sequence: CASSYRRQEQGYTF.